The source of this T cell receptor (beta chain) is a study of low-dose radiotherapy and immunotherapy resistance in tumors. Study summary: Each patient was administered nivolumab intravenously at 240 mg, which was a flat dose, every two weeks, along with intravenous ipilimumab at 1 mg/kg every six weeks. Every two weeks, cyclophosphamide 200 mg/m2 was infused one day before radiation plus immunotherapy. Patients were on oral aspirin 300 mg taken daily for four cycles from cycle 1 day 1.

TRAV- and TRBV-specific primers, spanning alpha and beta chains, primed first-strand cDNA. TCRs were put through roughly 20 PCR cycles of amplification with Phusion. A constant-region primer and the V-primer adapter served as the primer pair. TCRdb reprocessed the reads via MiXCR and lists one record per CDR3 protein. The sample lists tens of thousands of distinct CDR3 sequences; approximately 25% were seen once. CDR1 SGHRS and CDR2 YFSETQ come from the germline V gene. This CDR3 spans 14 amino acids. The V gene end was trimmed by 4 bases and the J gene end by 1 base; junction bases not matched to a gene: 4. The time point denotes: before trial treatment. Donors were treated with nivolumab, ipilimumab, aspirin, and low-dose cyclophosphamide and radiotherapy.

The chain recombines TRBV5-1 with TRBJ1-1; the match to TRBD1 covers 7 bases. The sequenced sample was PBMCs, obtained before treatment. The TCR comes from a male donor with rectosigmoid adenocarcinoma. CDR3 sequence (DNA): TGCGCCAGCAGCCCGGACAGGTCGAACACTGAAGCTTTCTTT. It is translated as CASSPDRSNTEAFF.